The 26 T cell receptor beta chains given below trace back to one sample, sequenced in a study of vaccination and CD4 T cells after COVID-19. Their antigens remain unidentified. An Oncomine TCR Beta short-read assay was used to sequence the DNA from cultured CD4+ T cells. MiXCR, run by TCRdb on the PCR reads, gives a single entry per CDR3 protein. This sample has 13,000 to 15,000 distinct CDR3 sequences, with roughly 73% found just once. The sample's treatment: approximately 9-day PBMC culture with coronavirus spike peptide pools or control peptides (ViraFEST assay). Specimen: CD4+ T cells from blood, cultured in vitro. The receptor set was obtained from a human donor who had recovered from COVID-19.

The DNA for the CDR3 is TGCAGTGCGGCCGCAGGGATCATGAACACTGAAGCTTTCTTT. This encodes CSAAAGIMNTEAFF. The chain employs TRBV20-1 and TRBJ1-1; perhaps TRBD1 as D (5 bases). V lost 6 bases, J lost 0 bases, and 14 bases lay in between. This CDR3 contains 14 residues. From germline, CDR1 is DFQATT and CDR2 SNEGSKA (reference sequence).

The DNA of the CDR3 is TGCAGTGCTAGAGCCGCCGTCATTCCCGGGGAGCTGTTTTTT. This encodes CSARAAVIPGELFF. The J gene is TRBJ2-2, the V gene TRBV20-1; D unclear. Germline V gene lookup returns CDR1 DFQATT and CDR2 SNEGSKA (reference sequence). This CDR3 is built from 14 residues. The V end was cut by 1 base, the J end by 6 bases, with 12 bases between.

This clonotype was recorded only once. The chain joins TRBV7-9 to TRBJ1-2, with a weak D call TRBD1 (6 bases). CDR1 is SEHNR and CDR2 is FQNEAQ in the germline V gene (reference sequence). The CDR3 covers 16 residues. V gave up 0 bases and J gave up 3 bases, with 14 bases separating them. This CDR3 is CASSLAGGRGYYGYTF. The CDR3 DNA reads as TGTGCCAGCAGCTTAGCGGGGGGCAGGGGCTACTATGGCTACACCTTC.

V and J are TRBV28 and TRBJ1-2; D is possibly TRBD1 (5 bases). Germline-derived CDR1 and CDR2 are MDHEN and SYDVKM. The V end lost 6 bases, the J end lost 4 bases, and 15 bases lay between the germline ends. The length of the CDR3 is 14 residues. CDR3 sequence (DNA): TGTGCCAGCAGAGCCCGGGACGGTATCTATGGCTACACCTTC. This translates into CASRARDGIYGYTF.

This chain joins TRBV28 and TRBJ1-6, with TRBD1 identical over 7 bases. This CDR3 has 13 residues. V was pared by 10 bases and J by 6 bases, with 6 bases of the junction left unmatched. The V gene's germline CDR1 is MDHEN and CDR2 SYDVKM. CDR3: CAISGQFNSPLHF. The CDR3 region has the DNA TGTGCCATCTCGGGACAGTTTAATTCACCCCTCCACTTT.

This clonotype was seen a handful of times. The chain links TRBV20-1 to TRBJ2-2, with D perhaps matching TRBD2 (6 bases). Per germline, CDR1 DFQATT and CDR2 SNEGSKA (reference sequence). CDR3 length: 16 residues. Trimming took off 0 bases at V and 6 bases at J, with 17 bases between the two ends. The DNA of the CDR3 is TGCAGTGCTAGAGACAAATCCCCGGGAGAGGCCGGGGAGCTGTTTTTT. This codes for CSARDKSPGEAGELFF.

This chain joins TRBV7-4 and TRBJ1-1; D is uncertain. The CDR3 consists of 13 residues. V was cut by 5 bases and J by 0 bases, with 7 bases left in between. CDR1 is SGHVT, CDR2 SQSDAQ, per germline. CDR3 in DNA: TGTGCCAGCAGCGGAGAGGTGAACACTGAAGCTTTCTTT. As protein: CASSGEVNTEAFF.

Within the sample, this clonotype is large (0.1 to 1%). This chain joins TRBV6-1 and TRBJ2-1, with D perhaps matching TRBD1 (7 bases). V was pared by 7 bases and J by 10 bases, with 26 bases between. Germline values: CDR1 MNHNS, CDR2 SASEGT. This CDR3 spans 16 amino acids. The CDR3 reads CASTPLGGGGTQEQFF. In nucleotides, the CDR3 is TGTGCCAGCACCCCCCTCGGAGGGGGCGGAACCCAAGAGCAGTTCTTC.

This rearrangement joins TRBV20-1 to TRBJ2-3, with D tentatively TRBD2 (6 bases). CDR3 length: 14 amino acids. The germline V gene encodes CDR1 DFQATT and CDR2 SNEGSKA (reference sequence). The ends were cut back, 6 bases at V and 0 bases at J, with 13 bases in the middle. Here the CDR3 DNA reads TGCAGTGCGGTCGGGAGAGCTAGCACAGATACGCAGTATTTT. This gives the protein CSAVGRASTDTQYF.

The J gene is TRBJ2-5, the V gene TRBV6-1, with D perhaps TRBD2 (5 bases). The V and J ends lost 6 bases and 5 bases respectively, with 13 bases between them. The CDR3 has 13 residues. Looked up from germline, CDR1 is MNHNS and CDR2 is SASEGT. The CDR3 nucleotides read TGTGCCAGCAGCCCCGGACGGAGGGAGACCCAGTACTTC. It codes for CASSPGRRETQYF.

This clonotype was recorded once. V gene TRBV15 combines with J gene TRBJ1-2; D gene ambiguous. V was pared by 1 base and J by 7 bases, with 4 bases between. Germline lookup yields CDR1 LNHNV and CDR2 YYDKDF (reference sequence). CDR3 length equals 11 residues. CDR3 amino acids: CATSRGAGYTF. In DNA, the CDR3 is TGTGCCACCAGCAGAGGAGCTGGCTACACCTTC.

The sample holds a few counts of this clonotype. The J gene is TRBJ1-5, the V gene TRBV6-5, with D tentatively TRBD1 (6 bases). CDR1 and CDR2 from the germline V gene are MNHEY and SVGAGI. The CDR3 runs to 16 residues. The V end lost 0 bases, the J end lost 2 bases, and 11 bases lay between the germline ends. The CDR3 sequence: CASSYSGGSGNQPQHF. CDR3 bases: TGTGCCAGCAGTTACTCAGGGGGGAGCGGCAATCAGCCCCAGCATTTT.

This clonotype was recorded a few times. The chain couples TRBV6-1 to TRBJ1-2; 11 nucleotides match TRBD1. The length of the CDR3 is 12 residues. Trimming removed 6 bases from V and 10 bases from J; junction bases left unmatched: 4. Germline V gene lookup returns CDR1 MNHNS and CDR2 SASEGT. CDR3: CASRPGQGDYTF. CDR3 DNA: TGTGCCAGCAGGCCGGGACAGGGGGACTACACCTTC.

The chain uses TRBV19 and TRBJ2-7, with D unresolved. This CDR3 region has 12 residues. Per germline, CDR1 LNHDA and CDR2 SQIVND (reference sequence). V was trimmed by 8 bases and J by 0 bases, leaving 8 bases between them. This chain's CDR3 is CASGFSSYEQYF. As DNA, the CDR3 is TGTGCCAGTGGTTTTTCCTCCTACGAGCAGTACTTC.

This clonotype was detected a few times. The CDR3: CASSSIAGGSYEQYF. The CDR3 bases are TGTGCCAGCAGCTCGATAGCGGGAGGATCCTACGAGCAGTACTTC. This chain uses TRBV7-3 with TRBJ2-7; 10 bases fit TRBD2. From germline, CDR1 is SGHTA and CDR2 FQGTGA. CDR3 length: 15 amino acids. The J segment lost 1 base and the V segment lost 4 bases, leaving 4 bases of the junction unmatched.

DNA for the CDR3: TGTGCCAGCGGCGAGCGGGACGTCGGAGAGGTGGAGCAGTACTTC. This translates into CASGERDVGEVEQYF. This chain links TRBV21-1 with TRBJ2-7; TRBD2, as called in the table, went unchecked against the DNA. TRBV21-1 is given as a pseudogene. This CDR3 spans 15 amino acids.

The CDR3 nucleotides read TGTGCCAGCAACCAAAAGCAGGGGGCACGGGTAAACAATCAGCCCCAGCATTTT. Amino acids: CASNQKQGARVNNQPQHF. This chain joins TRBV6-1 and TRBJ1-5, with 8 bases aligning to TRBD1. The CDR3 is 18 residues long. Unmatched junction bases numbered 17, after V lost 7 bases and J lost 3 bases. Germline loops: CDR1 MNHNS, CDR2 SASEGT.

The chain recombines TRBV6-2 or TRBV6-3 with TRBJ1-3, with D tentatively TRBD1 (5 bases). The germline V gene has CDR1 MNHEY and CDR2 SVGEGT. The CDR3 has 17 amino acids. The ends were cut back, 7 bases at V and 0 bases at J, with 19 bases in the middle. The CDR3 region is CASTRARGTNSGNTIYF. In DNA form, the CDR3 reads TGTGCCAGCACCCGGGCCCGGGGGACCAACTCTGGAAACACCATATATTTT.

The chain links TRBV18 to TRBJ2-5; D not certain. V dropped 4 bases and J dropped 0 bases, with 6 bases sitting between them. Germline V gives CDR1 KGHSH, CDR2 LQKENI. CDR3 length: 13 residues. CDR3 amino acids: CASSLTYQETQYF. The CDR3 DNA follows: TGTGCCAGCTCACTGACGTACCAAGAGACCCAGTACTTC.

This chain connects TRBV28 to TRBJ1-1; D unclear. CDR3 length: 13 residues. Trimming took 2 bases from V and 10 from J, leaving 14 bases between them. Germline V CDR1 and CDR2: MDHEN, SYDVKM. For the CDR3, the DNA is TGTGCCAGCAGTTTAGATCGGCCGTCGGGAGCTTTCTTT. Its translation is CASSLDRPSGAFF.

Points on this clonotype: A junction end diverges from the germline sequence, so it may reflect a read error. The V gene is TRBV20-1, the J gene TRBJ2-6; D is unclear. CDR1 is DFQATT, CDR2 SNEGSKA, per germline (reference sequence). This CDR3 contains 13 residues. CDR3 sequence: CGARDPGANVLTF. In nucleotides, the CDR3 is TGCGGTGCTAGAGATCCTGGGGCCAACGTCCTGACTTTC.

The rearrangement links TRBV28 to TRBJ2-7; 8 nucleotides align to TRBD2. CDR1 and CDR2 (germline): MDHEN, SYDVKM. The CDR3 extends over 14 amino acids. Unmatched junction bases numbered 7, after V lost 7 bases and J lost 2 bases. The CDR3 protein is CASTSSGPAYEQYF. CDR3 in DNA: TGTGCCAGCACCTCTAGCGGGCCAGCCTACGAGCAGTACTTC.

The rearrangement uses TRBV28 and TRBJ1-1, with TRBD1 identical over 10 bases. With 4 bases clipped from V and 6 bases from J, the junction kept 23 bases outside the gene matches. The CDR3 has 20 residues. Germline assignment: CDR1 MDHEN and CDR2 SYDVKM. Here the CDR3 reads CASSSYYPGQGPSRSPEAFF. The CDR3 bases are TGTGCCAGCAGTTCGTATTATCCGGGACAGGGGCCTTCAAGGTCCCCTGAAGCTTTCTTT.

This chain joins TRBV28 and TRBJ1-5; D might be TRBD1 (5 bases). The CDR3 has 12 residues. The germline V gene encodes CDR1 MDHEN and CDR2 SYDVKM. Deletions cut 6 bases from V and 7 bases from J, with 10 bases between. The CDR3 protein is CASSPRDQPQHF. CDR3 sequence (DNA): TGTGCCAGCAGCCCTCGGGACCAGCCCCAGCATTTT.

V gene TRBV11-2 combines with J gene TRBJ1-2, with D perhaps matching TRBD1 (6 bases). The CDR3 length is 15 residues. Germline lookup yields CDR1 SGHAT and CDR2 FQNNGV. The V and J ends lost 0 bases and 5 bases respectively, with 13 bases between them. CDR3 sequence reads: CASSLDRGGRYGYTF. The CDR3 region has the DNA TGTGCCAGCAGCTTAGACAGGGGCGGGAGGTATGGCTACACCTTC. Full variable domain (missing parts from reference TRBV11-2 and TRBJ1-2): EAGVAQSPRYKIIEKRQSVAFWCNPISGHATLYWYQQILGQGPKLLIQFQNNGVVDDSQLPKDRFSAERLKGVDSTLKIQPAKLEDSAVYLCASSLDRGGRYGYTFGSGTRLTVV.

The chain employs TRBV20-1 and TRBJ1-5; TRBD1 aligns across 8 bases. V dropped 4 bases and J dropped 4; count of bases not matched to a gene: 0. The germline V gene has CDR1 DFQATT and CDR2 SNEGSKA (reference sequence). CDR3 length: 12 amino acids. The CDR3 region is CSANRGNQPQHF. In nucleotides, the CDR3 is TGCAGTGCTAACAGGGGGAATCAGCCCCAGCATTTT.